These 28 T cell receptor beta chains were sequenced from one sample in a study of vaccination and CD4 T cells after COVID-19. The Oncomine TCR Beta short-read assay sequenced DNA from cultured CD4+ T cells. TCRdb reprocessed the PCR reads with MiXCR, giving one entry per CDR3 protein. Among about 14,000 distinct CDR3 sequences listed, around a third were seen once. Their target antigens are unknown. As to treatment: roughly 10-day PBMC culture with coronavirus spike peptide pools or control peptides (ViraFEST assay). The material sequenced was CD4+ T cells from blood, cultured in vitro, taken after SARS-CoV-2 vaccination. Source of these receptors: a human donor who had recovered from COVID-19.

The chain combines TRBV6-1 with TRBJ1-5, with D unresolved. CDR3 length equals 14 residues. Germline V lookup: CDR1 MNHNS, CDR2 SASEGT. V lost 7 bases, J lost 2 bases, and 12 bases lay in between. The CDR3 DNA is TGTGCCAGCATACTTAAACAGCGCAATCAGCCCCAGCATTTT. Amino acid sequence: CASILKQRNQPQHF.

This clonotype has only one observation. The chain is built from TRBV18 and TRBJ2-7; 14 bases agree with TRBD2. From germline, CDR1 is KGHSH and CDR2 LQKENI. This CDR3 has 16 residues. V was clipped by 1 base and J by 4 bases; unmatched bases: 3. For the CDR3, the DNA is TGTGCCAGCTCACCACTTGGGACTAGCGGGGGATACGAGCAGTACTTC. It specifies CASSPLGTSGGYEQYF.

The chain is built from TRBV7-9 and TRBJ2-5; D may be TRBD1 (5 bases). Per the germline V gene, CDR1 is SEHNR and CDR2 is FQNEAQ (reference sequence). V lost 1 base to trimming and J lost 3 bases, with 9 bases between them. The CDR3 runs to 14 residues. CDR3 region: CASSLGFREETQYF. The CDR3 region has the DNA TGTGCCAGCAGCTTAGGTTTCAGGGAAGAGACCCAGTACTTC.

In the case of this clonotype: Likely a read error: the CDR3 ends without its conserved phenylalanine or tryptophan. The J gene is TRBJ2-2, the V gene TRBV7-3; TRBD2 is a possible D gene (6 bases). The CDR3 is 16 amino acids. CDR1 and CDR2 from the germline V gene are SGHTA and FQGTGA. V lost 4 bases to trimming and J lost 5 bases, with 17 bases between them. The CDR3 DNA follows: TGTGCCAGCAGCTCCCCGACGGGAGTAGGGACCGGGGAGCTGTTTCTT. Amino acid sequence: CASSSPTGVGTGELFL.

The CDR3 region has the DNA TGTGCCAGCAGTTTATTGGTGGTGAACTCTGGGGCCAACGTCCTGACTTTC. It encodes CASSLLVVNSGANVLTF. V gene TRBV28 combines with J gene TRBJ2-6; D unclear. The V end lost 1 base, the J end lost 0 bases, and 10 bases lay between the germline ends. CDR1 and CDR2 from the germline V gene are MDHEN and SYDVKM. This CDR3 is 17 amino acids long.

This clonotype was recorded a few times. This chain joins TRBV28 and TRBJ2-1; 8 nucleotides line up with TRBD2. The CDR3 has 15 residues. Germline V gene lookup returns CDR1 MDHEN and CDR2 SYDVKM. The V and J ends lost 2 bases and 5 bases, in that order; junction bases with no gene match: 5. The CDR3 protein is CASSLAGGGDNEQFF. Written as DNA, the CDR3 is TGTGCCAGCAGTTTAGCGGGGGGAGGGGACAATGAGCAGTTCTTC.

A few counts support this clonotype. The CDR3 region has the DNA TGTGCCAGCAGTACTACCCCACGGAGCAGAATTGAAGCTTTCTTT. Residues: CASSTTPRSRIEAFF. This chain uses TRBV27 with TRBJ1-1; no firm D call. Trimming took 5 bases from V and 7 from J, leaving 20 bases between them. The CDR3 has 15 residues. The V gene's germline CDR1 is MNHEY and CDR2 SMNVEV (reference sequence).

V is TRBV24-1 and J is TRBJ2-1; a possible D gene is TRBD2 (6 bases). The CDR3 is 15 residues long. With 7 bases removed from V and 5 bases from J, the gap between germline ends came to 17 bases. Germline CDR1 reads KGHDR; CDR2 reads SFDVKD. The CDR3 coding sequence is TGTGCCACCAGCCGCCCTTCTAGCGCTAACAATGAGCAGTTCTTC. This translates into CATSRPSSANNEQFF.

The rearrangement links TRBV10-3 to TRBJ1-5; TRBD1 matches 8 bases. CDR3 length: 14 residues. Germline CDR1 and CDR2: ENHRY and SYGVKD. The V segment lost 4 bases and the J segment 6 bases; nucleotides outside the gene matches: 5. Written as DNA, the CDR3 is TGTGCCATCAGTGCGGGACAGGTCAGTCAGCCCCAGCATTTT. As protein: CAISAGQVSQPQHF.

CDR3 in amino acids: CSVRRGQGETQYF. CDR3 DNA: TGCAGCGTTAGGCGGGGGCAGGGAGAGACCCAGTACTTC. This chain uses TRBV29-1 with TRBJ2-5; TRBD2 is a possible D gene (7 bases). Germline values: CDR1 SQVTM, CDR2 ANQGSEA. V was clipped by 5 bases and J by 4 bases, with 14 bases between them. This CDR3 spans 13 amino acids. Variable domain in full (rest from reference TRBV29-1 and TRBJ2-5): SAVISQKPSRDICQRGTSLTIQCQVDSQVTMMFWYRQQPGQSLTLIATANQGSEATYESGFVIDKFPISRPNLTFSTLTVSNMSPEDSSIYLCSVRRGQGETQYFGPGTRLLVL.

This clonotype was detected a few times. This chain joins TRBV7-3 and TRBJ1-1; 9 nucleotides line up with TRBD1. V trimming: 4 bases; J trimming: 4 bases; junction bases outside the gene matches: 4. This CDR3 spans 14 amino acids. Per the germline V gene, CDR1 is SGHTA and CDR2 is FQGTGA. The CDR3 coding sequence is TGTGCCAGCAGCTCACAGGGGGCTAGCACTGAAGCTTTCTTT. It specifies CASSSQGASTEAFF.

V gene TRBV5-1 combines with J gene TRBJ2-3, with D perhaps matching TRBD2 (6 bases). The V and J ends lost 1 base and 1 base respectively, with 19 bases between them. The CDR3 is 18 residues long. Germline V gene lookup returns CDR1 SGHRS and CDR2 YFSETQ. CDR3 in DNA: TGCGCCAGCAGCTTGCAAAGGGGAGGAGGGAGCGGCACAGATACGCAGTATTTT. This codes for CASSLQRGGGSGTDTQYF.

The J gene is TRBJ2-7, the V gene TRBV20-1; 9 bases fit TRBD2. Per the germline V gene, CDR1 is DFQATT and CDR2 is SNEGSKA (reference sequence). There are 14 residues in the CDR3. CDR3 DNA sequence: TGCAGCCCCCGGCGGGCTAGCGGGACCAGGGAGCAGTACTTC. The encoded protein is CSPRRASGTREQYF.

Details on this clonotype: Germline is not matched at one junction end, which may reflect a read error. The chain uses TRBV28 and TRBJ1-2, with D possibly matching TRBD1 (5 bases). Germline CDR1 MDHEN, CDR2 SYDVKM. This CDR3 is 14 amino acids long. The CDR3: CASTKRAQVLRSAF. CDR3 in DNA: TGTGCCAGCACCAAACGGGCACAGGTCCTCCGAAGCGCCTTC.

The CDR3 loop is CASSPTSSGANVLTF. CDR3 bases: TGTGCCAGCAGCCCCACGTCCTCTGGGGCCAACGTCCTGACTTTC. V and J are TRBV7-6 and TRBJ2-6; D not certain. The germline gives CDR1 SGHVS, CDR2 FNYEAQ. V was trimmed by 5 bases and J by 0 bases, leaving 8 bases between them. The CDR3 consists of 15 residues.

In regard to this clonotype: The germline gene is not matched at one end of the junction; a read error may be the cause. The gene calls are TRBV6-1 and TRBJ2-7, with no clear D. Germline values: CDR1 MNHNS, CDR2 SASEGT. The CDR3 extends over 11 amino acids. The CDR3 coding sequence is TGTGCCAGCAGGGCTTTAACTCAAACGGGCTTC. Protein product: CASRALTQTGF.

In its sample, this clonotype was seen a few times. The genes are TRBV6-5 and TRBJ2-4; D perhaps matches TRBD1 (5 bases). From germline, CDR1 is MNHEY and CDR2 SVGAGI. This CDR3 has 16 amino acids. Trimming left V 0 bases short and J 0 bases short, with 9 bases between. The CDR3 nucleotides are TGTGCCAGCAGTTACTCGGCAGGGATAGCCAAAAACATTCAGTACTTC. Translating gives CASSYSAGIAKNIQYF.

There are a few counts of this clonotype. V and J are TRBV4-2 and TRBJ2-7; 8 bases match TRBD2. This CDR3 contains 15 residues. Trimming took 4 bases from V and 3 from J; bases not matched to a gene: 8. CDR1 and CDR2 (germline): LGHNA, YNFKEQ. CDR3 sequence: CASSLLTSGSYEQYF. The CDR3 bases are TGTGCCAGCAGCCTCTTAACGAGCGGGAGCTACGAGCAGTACTTC.

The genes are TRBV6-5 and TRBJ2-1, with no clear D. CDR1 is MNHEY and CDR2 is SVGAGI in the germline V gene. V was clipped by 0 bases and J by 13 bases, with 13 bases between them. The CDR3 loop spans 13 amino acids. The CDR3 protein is CASSYSNQAVQFF. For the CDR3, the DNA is TGTGCCAGCAGTTACTCGAATCAGGCCGTCCAGTTCTTC.

CDR3 sequence reads: CASSPDRAGNTIYF. The CDR3 region has the DNA TGTGCCAGCAGCCCGGACAGGGCCGGAAACACCATATATTTT. The rearrangement uses TRBV28 and TRBJ1-3; 8 positions agree with TRBD1. This CDR3 has 14 amino acids. Germline V gives CDR1 MDHEN, CDR2 SYDVKM. Trimming removed 6 bases from V and 4 bases from J; junction bases left unmatched: 5.

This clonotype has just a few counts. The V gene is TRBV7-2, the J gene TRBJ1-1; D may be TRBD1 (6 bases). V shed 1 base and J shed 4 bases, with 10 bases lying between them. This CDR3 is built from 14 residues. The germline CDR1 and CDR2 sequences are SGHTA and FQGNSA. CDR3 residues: CASSLERGRTEAFF. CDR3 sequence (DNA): TGTGCCAGCAGCTTAGAACGGGGGCGCACTGAAGCTTTCTTT. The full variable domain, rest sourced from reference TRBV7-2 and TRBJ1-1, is GAGVSQSPSNKVTEKGKDVELRCDPISGHTALYWYRQSLGQGLEFLIYFQGNSAPDKSGLPSDRFSAERTGGSVSTLTIQRTQQEDSAVYLCASSLERGRTEAFFGQGTRLTVV.

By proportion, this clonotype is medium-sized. CDR3 residues: CASSLGGLAGGRETQYF. Here the CDR3 DNA reads TGTGCCAGCAGCTTAGGAGGGCTAGCGGGAGGTAGGGAGACCCAGTACTTC. This chain connects TRBV7-2 to TRBJ2-5; 11 bases fit TRBD2. J was trimmed by 5 bases and V by 1 base; bases with no gene match: 9. The CDR3 sequence is 17 residues long. The germline V gene has CDR1 SGHTA and CDR2 FQGNSA.

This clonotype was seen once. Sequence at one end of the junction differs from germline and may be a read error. CDR3 DNA: TGTGCCGGCAGCCCAATATCAAATGAGCAGTTCTTC. This gives the protein CAGSPISNEQFF. The rearrangement uses TRBV28 and TRBJ2-1; no clear D. CDR1 is MDHEN and CDR2 is SYDVKM in the germline V gene. The CDR3 spans 12 residues.

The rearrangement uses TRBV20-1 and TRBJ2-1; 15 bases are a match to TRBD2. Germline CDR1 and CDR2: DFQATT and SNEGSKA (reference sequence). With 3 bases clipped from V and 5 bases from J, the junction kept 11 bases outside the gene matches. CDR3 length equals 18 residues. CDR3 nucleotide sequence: TGCAGTGCTAGCAGGGGGAATGGACTAGCGGGAGGGGACAATGAGCAGTTCTTC. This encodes CSASRGNGLAGGDNEQFF.

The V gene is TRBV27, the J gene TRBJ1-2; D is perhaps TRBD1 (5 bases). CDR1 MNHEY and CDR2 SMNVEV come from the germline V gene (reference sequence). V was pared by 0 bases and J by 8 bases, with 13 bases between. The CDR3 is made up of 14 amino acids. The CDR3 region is CASSLSEGRGGYTF. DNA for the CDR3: TGTGCCAGCAGTTTATCGGAGGGCCGGGGGGGCTACACCTTC.

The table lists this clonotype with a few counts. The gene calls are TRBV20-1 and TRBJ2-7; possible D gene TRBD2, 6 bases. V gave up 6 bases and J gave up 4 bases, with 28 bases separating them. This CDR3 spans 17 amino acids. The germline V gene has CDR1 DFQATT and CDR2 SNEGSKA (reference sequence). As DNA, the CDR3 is TGCAGTGCCCTAGACTTTAGGAATAGCGGAAGGCTGTACGAGCAGTACTTC. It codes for CSALDFRNSGRLYEQYF.

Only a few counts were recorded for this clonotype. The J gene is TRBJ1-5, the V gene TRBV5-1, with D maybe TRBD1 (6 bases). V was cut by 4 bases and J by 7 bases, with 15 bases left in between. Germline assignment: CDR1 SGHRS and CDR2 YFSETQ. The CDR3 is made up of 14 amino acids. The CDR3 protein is CASSHRPGVQPQHF. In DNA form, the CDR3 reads TGCGCCAGCAGCCACCGACCAGGGGTCCAGCCCCAGCATTTT.

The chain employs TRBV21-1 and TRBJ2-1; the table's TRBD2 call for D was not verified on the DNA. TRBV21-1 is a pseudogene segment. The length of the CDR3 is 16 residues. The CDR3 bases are TGTGCCAGCAGCAAAGACGGGACTAGCGGGATTGATGAGCAGTTCTTC. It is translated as CASSKDGTSGIDEQFF.